These T cell receptor beta chains were read from a single sample in a study of regulatory T cells in long-lasting Graves disease. One entry per CDR3 protein results from TCRdb running MiXCR on the multiplex PCR reads. The table includes 450,000 to 700,000 distinct CDR3 sequences, roughly 13% detected once. This sample was also put to use in a study of T cells in Graves' hyperthyroidism and ophthalmopathy.

Sequencing was performed on peripheral blood mononuclear cells (PBMCs), taken at new diagnosis, from a patient treated with antithyroid drugs. Source of these receptors: a young man with Graves disease. Each CDR3 is given with its conserved first and last residue. The D gene is left open where the match is weak. A row's size may be missing; if present it is once, few, many or a size class.

j_gene,d_gene,v_gene,abundance,len,CDR3nt,CDR3aa
TRBJ2-5,.,TRBV10-2,.,16,TGCGCCAGCAGTGAGTCGGGTCTCACGGGCCCAGAGACCCAGTACTTC,CASSESGLTGPETQYF
TRBJ1-5,.,TRBV6-1,many,15,TGTGCCAGCAGTGAGGAGTGGGGGAGTAATCAGCCCCAGCATTTT,CASSEEWGSNQPQHF
TRBJ1-1,.,TRBV6-1,few,13,TGTGCCAGCAGACCAGACAGGCAAACTGAAGCTTTCTTT,CASRPDRQTEAFF
TRBJ2-7,TRBD1,TRBV28,many,15,TGTGCCAGCACCAAATACCAGGGGGCTAATTACGAGCAGTACTTC,CASTKYQGANYEQYF
TRBJ1-2,TRBD1,TRBV15,.,16,TGTGCCACCAGCAGAGGCCCCACGACAGGGGGCTCTGGCTACACCTTC,CATSRGPTTGGSGYTF
TRBJ2-6,.,TRBV3-1,few,16,TGTGCCAGCAGCCAAGAAAGGGGGATCGGGGCCAACGTCCTGACTTTC,CASSQERGIGANVLTF
TRBJ1-5,.,TRBV5-6,.,15,TGTGCCAGCCACTTTCATGCAGCTGGAAATCAGCCCCAGCATTTT,CASHFHAAGNQPQHF
TRBJ1-3,.,TRBV2,many,15,TGTGCCAGCAGTGTCTGGCAGCAGTGGGGAAACACCATATATTTT,CASSVWQQWGNTIYF
TRBJ2-7,TRBD2,TRBV5-1,.,14,TGCGCCAGCACCGACGATGCGGGAGGGCCGAATCAGTACTTC,CASTDDAGGPNQYF
TRBJ2-3,TRBD2,TRBV7-2,many,16,TGTGCCAGCAGCTTAGCCCTAGCGGGCCTCGGGAATACGCAGTATTTT,CASSLALAGLGNTQYF
TRBJ2-7,TRBD2,TRBV12-5,many,13,TGTGCTAGTGGCAATGGGGAGGGGTACGAGCAGTACTTC,CASGNGEGYEQYF
TRBJ1-1,.,TRBV6-2/TRBV6-3,few,15,TGTGCCAGCAGTTACTCGCACAGGGCTTTAACTGAAGCTTTCTTT,CASSYSHRALTEAFF
TRBJ2-5,.,TRBV27,few,13,TGTGCCAGTAGCACACGGTACCAAGAGACCCAGTACTTC,CASSTRYQETQYF
TRBJ2-1,.,TRBV30,many,13,TGTGCCGCGCAGAGGACAGACTACAATGAGCAGTTCTTC,CAAQRTDYNEQFF
TRBJ2-2,.,TRBV29-1,.,15,TGCAGCGCTGGGGGGGAGGGGGCGCAGACCGGGGAGCTGTTTTTT,CSAGGEGAQTGELFF
TRBJ2-2,.,TRBV20-1,few,14,TGCAGTGCTCTAACAGAATCGAACACCGGCGAGCTGTTTTTT,CSALTESNTGELFF
TRBJ2-1,.,TRBV24-1,.,13,TGTGCCATCCAGGGGGACAGCGGGAATGAGCAGTTCTTC,CAIQGDSGNEQFF
TRBJ2-7,.,TRBV29-1,many,13,TGCAGCGTTGGGGGCCTTGATCTCTACGAGCAGTACTTC,CSVGGLDLYEQYF
TRBJ2-1,.,TRBV18,few,16,TGTGCCAGCTCCCGAGACCTTACGGCATCATACAATGAGCAGTTCTTC,CASSRDLTASYNEQFF
TRBJ2-6,TRBD1,TRBV29-1,.,14,TGCAGCGTTGCAGGGGGCTCTGGGGCCAACGTCCTGACTTTC,CSVAGGSGANVLTF
TRBJ2-1,.,TRBV12-3/TRBV12-4,many,12,TGTGCCAGCAACCAGGAAGAGAATGAGCAGTTCTTC,CASNQEENEQFF
TRBJ1-1,.,TRBV28,many,12,TGTGCCAGCACCCAAGGGGGGACGAGAGCTTTCTTT,CASTQGGTRAFF
TRBJ2-5,.,TRBV9,few,14,TGTGCCAGCAGCCAGACAGGGACTCCTGAGACCCAGTACTTC,CASSQTGTPETQYF
TRBJ2-1,TRBD2,TRBV4-2,.,15,TGTGCCAGCAGCCAAGGGACTAGCGGGGACAATGAGCAGTTCTTC,CASSQGTSGDNEQFF
TRBJ2-1,.,TRBV27,many,14,TGTGCCAGCAGTAAGGGACTTCAGATCAATGAGCAGTTCTTC,CASSKGLQINEQFF
TRBJ2-1,TRBD2,TRBV20-1,.,16,TGCAGTGCTCCCGAGGCTAGCGGGATGGACTACAATGAGCAGTTCTTC,CSAPEASGMDYNEQFF
TRBJ2-3,TRBD2,TRBV6-1,few,19,TGTGCCAGCAGTCGTTCCGGGACTAGCGGGAATGTAGGCACAGATACGCAGTATTTT,CASSRSGTSGNVGTDTQYF
TRBJ2-3,TRBD2,TRBV27,many,17,TGTGCCAGCAGTTTATATTCGGCGGGAGGCAGCACAGATACGCAGTATTTT,CASSLYSAGGSTDTQYF
TRBJ1-1,.,TRBV10-3,.,15,TGTGCCATCAGTGAGTCTAGGGTAATGAACACTGAAGCTTTCTTT,CAISESRVMNTEAFF
TRBJ2-7,TRBD1,TRBV12-3/TRBV12-4,.,14,TGTGCCAGCAGACCCTTTGGACAGGGGTACGAGCAGTACTTC,CASRPFGQGYEQYF
TRBJ2-7,.,TRBV7-8,.,15,TGTGCCAGCAGCCTCGGGAGTAGCCCCACCTACGAGCAGTACTTC,CASSLGSSPTYEQYF
TRBJ1-3,.,TRBV20-1,many,13,TGCAGTGCATCAGGGGATACGGGAAACACCATATATTTT,CSASGDTGNTIYF
TRBJ2-3,.,TRBV6-2/TRBV6-3,.,15,TGTGCCAGCAGTGAATTAGCGGCAGCTGGGGGTACGCAGTATTTT,CASSELAAAGGTQYF
TRBJ2-2,.,TRBV7-9,many,16,TGTGCCAGCAGCCCCATCAGGGCCGCAAGAACCGGGGAGCTGTTTTTT,CASSPIRAARTGELFF
TRBJ1-2,.,TRBV28,many,14,TGTGCCAGCAGGACAGGCCAAACGGACTATGGCTACACCTTC,CASRTGQTDYGYTF
TRBJ2-1,.,TRBV7-2,.,14,TGTGCCAGCAGCTTCGGGAAGGGGTCGGGTGAGCAGTTCTTC,CASSFGKGSGEQFF
TRBJ2-3,.,TRBV20-1,many,13,TGCAGTGCCACGGGAATAGCGGTAGATACGCAGTATTTT,CSATGIAVDTQYF
TRBJ1-5,TRBD1,TRBV2,many,16,TGTGCCAGCATTCTAAACAGGGGATTTATCAATCAGCCCCAGCATTTT,CASILNRGFINQPQHF
TRBJ1-1,.,TRBV7-2,.,14,TGTGCCAGCAGCTCGATCGGGGGGAGGACTGAAGCTTTCTTT,CASSSIGGRTEAFF
TRBJ2-3,.,TRBV7-9,many,14,TGTGCCAGCAGCGTAGACAGAGTCACAGATACGCAGTATTTT,CASSVDRVTDTQYF
TRBJ1-1,.,TRBV12-3/TRBV12-4,many,13,TGTGCCAGCAGTTTCGAGGACGACGCCGGAGCTTTCTTT,CASSFEDDAGAFF
TRBJ1-2,.,TRBV12-3/TRBV12-4,many,15,TGTGCCAGCAGCCCCCCCCCGGGGACAACCTATGGCTACACCTTC,CASSPPPGTTYGYTF
TRBJ2-5,.,TRBV20-1,.,12,TGCAGTGCTAGAGCCCCGCCGGAGACCCAGTACTTC,CSARAPPETQYF
TRBJ2-2,.,TRBV19,many,11,TGTGCCAGCGGAAACACCGGGGAGCTGTTTTTT,CASGNTGELFF